The 8 T cell receptor beta chains listed next were all sequenced from one sample in a study of shared clonotypes between healthy human individuals. CD45RO-negative CD8 cells positively selected for CCR7 made up the naive population, which excluded terminally differentiated effector memory CD45RA+ cells. Here immunoSEQ multiplex PCR was the method, and the copy in TCRdb shows in-frame clones only, minus some. The sample yields around 2,000,000 clones, about 95% seen once. Input material: naive CD8+ T cells sorted from blood. The source is a man aged 18-30 years in good health.

The genes are TRBV19 and TRBJ2-1; a possible D gene is TRBD2 (6 bases). The V end lost 3 bases, the J end lost 5 bases, and 11 bases lay between the germline ends. The length of the CDR3 is 14 residues. Germline V CDR1 and CDR2: LNHDA, SQIVND (reference sequence). The DNA of the CDR3 is TGTGCCAGTAGTATCCCAGCGGGTAACAATGAGCAGTTCTTC. Protein product: CASSIPAGNNEQFF.

CDR3 sequence: CASSETMNTEAFF. As DNA, the CDR3 is TGTGCCAGCAGTGAGACTATGAACACTGAAGCTTTCTTT. The chain combines TRBV28 with TRBJ1-1, with D unclear. The CDR3 covers 13 residues. Trimming cost V 5 bases and J 0 bases, with 7 bases left between them. Germline V gene lookup returns CDR1 MDHEN and CDR2 SYDVKM.

Points on this clone: Within the sample, other DNA sequences also encode this same CDR3. The gene calls are TRBV2 and TRBJ2-1, with D unresolved. The CDR3 length is 12 residues. Trimming stripped 3 bases from V and 6 bases from J, with 6 bases between. Germline CDR1 SNHLY, CDR2 FYNNEI. CDR3 coding DNA: TGTGCCAGCAGTGAGTGGGGCAATGAGCAGTTCTTC. Protein product: CASSEWGNEQFF.

The DNA for the CDR3 is TGTGCCATCAGTGAGTTTAACGGTAGAGTAACCGAGCAGTACTTC. Translated: CAISEFNGRVTEQYF. The chain carries TRBV10-3 and TRBJ2-7; no definite D call. The CDR3 is 15 amino acids. Germline loops: CDR1 ENHRY, CDR2 SYGVKD. V lost 1 base, J lost 6 bases, and 16 bases lay in between.

CDR3 protein: CASSLLAGVGETQYF. The CDR3 coding sequence is TGCGCCAGCAGCCTTCTAGCGGGAGTCGGGGAGACCCAGTACTTC. The chain joins TRBV4-1 to TRBJ2-5, with 10 bases matching TRBD2. The germline gives CDR1 MGHRA, CDR2 YSYEKL. This CDR3 is built from 15 residues. Trimming at V came to 4 bases and at J to 5 bases, leaving 7 bases not matched to a gene.

The chain recombines TRBV11-3 with TRBJ2-7; D is tentatively TRBD1 or TRBD2 (5 bases each). This CDR3 spans 14 amino acids. V was pared by 4 bases and J by 5 bases, with 15 bases between. CDR1 is SGHNT and CDR2 is YENEEA in the germline V gene. DNA for the CDR3: TGTGCCAGCAGCTCGCCCGGGCAGGGACACGAGCAGTACTTC. Amino acids: CASSSPGQGHEQYF.

The chain has TRBV2 and TRBJ1-3; D is possibly TRBD1 (6 bases). The CDR3 consists of 15 residues. V dropped 6 bases and J dropped 1 base, with 13 bases sitting between them. Germline CDR1 SNHLY, CDR2 FYNNEI. The CDR3 spells CASRPGGLSGNTIYF. As DNA, the CDR3 is TGTGCCAGCAGGCCGGGGGGCTTGTCTGGAAACACCATATATTTT.

V is TRBV7-8 and J is TRBJ2-5, with 8 bases aligning to TRBD1. Germline V gene lookup returns CDR1 SGHVS and CDR2 FQNEAQ. The CDR3 is 16 residues long. V was clipped by 4 bases and J by 2 bases; unmatched bases: 9. The CDR3 sequence is CASSSPGGARQETQYF. The CDR3 bases are TGTGCCAGCAGCTCCCCAGGGGGCGCGAGGCAAGAGACCCAGTACTTC.